This T cell receptor (beta chain) was recorded in a study of T cells in Graves' hyperthyroidism and ophthalmopathy. Amplification of TCR beta CDR3 regions was performed using RNA transcripts as template. HTBI primers were used for first-round RT-PCR of the TCR CDR3. In TCRdb, the multiplex PCR reads were re-called with MiXCR into one record per CDR3 protein. Of fewer than 700,000 distinct CDR3 sequences listed, about a sixth are singletons. Concerning this clonotype: Its antigen is as yet unknown.

Overall study findings and caveats: Most thyroid clonotypes with frequency above 0.001 were detected in blood.

Those patients with uncontrolled infection, other autoimmune disease, pregnancy or lactation were excluded. The CDR3 has 16 residues. V dropped 4 bases and J dropped 8 bases, with 18 bases sitting between them. CDR1 and CDR2 (germline): LNHDA, SQIVND (reference sequence). The sequence came from a woman aged 25 to 39 with Graves' hyperthyroidism. The material sequenced was blood. V gene TRBV19 combines with J gene TRBJ1-6, with D maybe TRBD1 (6 bases). CDR3 in amino acids: CASSTTTRGGYSPLHF. The CDR3 nucleotides are TGTGCCAGTAGTACAACTACGAGAGGGGGGTATTCACCCCTCCACTTT.